Detailed here is one T cell receptor beta chain. Trimming pared 3 bases from V and 5 bases from J, leaving 16 bases between. Germline V gene sequence: CDR1 DFQATT, CDR2 SNEGSKA (reference sequence). CDR3 size: 14 residues. The data were obtained in a study of blood T cells in healthy people across ages. PCR was performed a second time for roughly 7 to 12 cycles using a sample-barcoded 5' primer and a J-beta primer mix. Using its own MiXCR run on the 5' RACE reads, TCRdb lists one record per CDR3 protein. Of approximately 850,000 distinct CDR3 sequences in the sample, more than 40% were seen once. This clonotype originated in a man between 60 and 70 years old in good health. The sample consisted of blood. The chain links TRBV20-1 to TRBJ1-2; tentatively, D is TRBD1 (6 bases). Here the CDR3 reads CSARSYRVRYGYTF. The CDR3 DNA sequence: TGCAGTGCTAGGTCCTACAGGGTGCGGTATGGCTACACCTTC.